The clone carrying this T cell receptor (beta chain) was seen a single time. Its antigen remains unknown. Sequencing targeted TCR beta in T cells from blood (CD8+ and CD4+). Negative isolation was used for CD8+ and CD4+ T cells, and FACS enrichment was applied to TEMRA cells. The CDR3 consists of 16 residues. Trimming took 6 bases from V and 0 from J, leaving 18 bases between them. The data derive from a study of CD8 T cells in Susac syndrome. Regarding the study as a whole: By the study's own acknowledgment, its TCR sequencing and HLA analysis included relatively few individuals.

Random hexamers primed reverse transcription of about 0.5 to 1 ug RNA. Multiplex immunoSEQ PCR targeted 54 Vbeta and 13 Jbeta TCR beta segments. TCRdb used MiXCR to reprocess the immunoSEQ multiplex PCR reads, holding one entry per CDR3 protein. The repertoire has around 180,000 distinct CDR3 sequences, 90% to 97% of them found once; the top ten carry 0.093%. The receptor was isolated from a human donor with multiple sclerosis. Sample: CD4+ T cells from PBMCs. The rearrangement uses TRBV12-3 or TRBV12-4 and TRBJ2-7; D not resolved. The CDR3 spells CASRSRASLFSYEQYF. CDR3 nucleotides: TGTGCCAGCAGGTCCCGCGCCAGCCTTTTCTCCTACGAGCAGTACTTC.